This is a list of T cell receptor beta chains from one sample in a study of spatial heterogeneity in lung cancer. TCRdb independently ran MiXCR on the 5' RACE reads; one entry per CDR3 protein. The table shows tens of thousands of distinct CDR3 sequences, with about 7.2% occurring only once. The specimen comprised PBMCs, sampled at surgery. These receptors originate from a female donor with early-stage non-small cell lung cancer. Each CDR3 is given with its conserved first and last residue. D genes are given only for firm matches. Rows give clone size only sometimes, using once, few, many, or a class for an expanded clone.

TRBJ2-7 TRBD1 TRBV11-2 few CASSPTRGPGRLEQYF TGTGCCAGCAGCCCAACGAGGGGGCCAGGCCGGCTCGAGCAGTACTTC
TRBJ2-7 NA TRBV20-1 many CSARGEGGGYEQYF TGCAGTGCCAGGGGGGAGGGCGGAGGCTACGAGCAGTACTTC
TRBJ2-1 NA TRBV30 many CAWDSYNEQFF TGTGCCTGGGACAGCTACAATGAGCAGTTCTTC
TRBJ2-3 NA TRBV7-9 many CASSSPFTDTQYF TGTGCCAGCAGCTCCCCATTCACAGATACGCAGTATTTT
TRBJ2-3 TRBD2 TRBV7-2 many CASSLMRGTADTQYF TGTGCCAGCAGCTTAATGCGGGGGACGGCAGATACGCAGTATTTT
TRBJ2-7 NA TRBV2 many CASSEEGAGYEQYF TGTGCCAGCAGTGAGGAGGGGGCCGGCTACGAGCAGTACTTC
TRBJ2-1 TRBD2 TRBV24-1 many CATSDSSGRATEQFF TGTGCCACCAGTGATTCTAGCGGGAGGGCCACTGAGCAGTTCTTC
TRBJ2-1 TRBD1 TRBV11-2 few CASSFTGGGHNEQFF TGTGCCAGCAGCTTCACAGGGGGCGGACATAATGAGCAGTTCTTC
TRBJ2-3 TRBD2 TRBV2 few CASSEERGVDTQYF TGTGCCAGCAGTGAGGAGCGGGGAGTAGATACGCAGTATTTT
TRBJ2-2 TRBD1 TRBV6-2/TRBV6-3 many CASRGQGLVELFF TGTGCCAGCAGAGGACAGGGCTTAGTGGAGCTGTTTTTT
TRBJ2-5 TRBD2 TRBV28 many CASSFRFGRAKETQYF TGTGCCAGCAGTTTCCGTTTCGGGAGGGCCAAAGAGACCCAGTACTTC
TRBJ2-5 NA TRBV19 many CASSINLAQETQYF TGTGCCAGTAGTATAAACCTAGCGCAAGAGACCCAGTACTTC
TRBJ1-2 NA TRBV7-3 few CASSIGPTNYGYTF TGTGCCAGCAGCATAGGCCCAACTAACTATGGCTACACCTTC
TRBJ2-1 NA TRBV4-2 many CASSQSELHNEQFF TGTGCCAGCAGCCAATCCGAGTTGCACAATGAGCAGTTCTTC
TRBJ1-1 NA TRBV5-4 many CASSLIGNTEAFF TGTGCCAGCAGCTTAATAGGGAACACTGAAGCTTTCTTT
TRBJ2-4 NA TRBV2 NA CASRRGGLGAKNIQYF TGTGCCAGCAGAAGGGGGGGTTTAGGGGCCAAAAACATTCAGTACTTC
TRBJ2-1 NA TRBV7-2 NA CASSLGRDYNEQFF TGTGCCAGCAGCTTAGGTCGGGATTACAATGAGCAGTTCTTC
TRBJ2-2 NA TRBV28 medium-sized CASSPAAAWQSTGELFF TGTGCCAGCAGCCCAGCGGCAGCGTGGCAGAGTACCGGGGAGCTGTTTTTT
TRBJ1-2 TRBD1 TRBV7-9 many CASSPWDREGGYTF TGTGCCAGCAGCCCATGGGACAGGGAAGGTGGCTACACCTTC
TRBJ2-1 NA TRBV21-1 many CASITPLNNEQFF TGTGCCAGCATCACCCCCCTCAACAATGAGCAGTTCTTC
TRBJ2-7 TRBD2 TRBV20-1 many CSARVQGGLDYEQYF TGCAGTGCTAGAGTACAAGGGGGACTAGACTACGAGCAGTACTTC
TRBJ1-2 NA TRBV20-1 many CSARVQGSYGYTF TGCAGTGCTAGGGTACAGGGTTCCTATGGCTACACCTTC
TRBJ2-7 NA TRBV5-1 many CASSPTTGSLGYEQYF TGCGCCAGCAGCCCAACAACAGGCTCTTTAGGCTACGAGCAGTACTTC
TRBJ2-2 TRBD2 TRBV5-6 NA CASSPGLAGMIGELFF TGTGCCAGCAGCCCCGGACTAGCGGGAATGATCGGGGAGCTGTTTTTT
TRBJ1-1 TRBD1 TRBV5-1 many CASSFPGQGGTEAFF TGCGCCAGCAGCTTCCCCGGACAGGGCGGCACTGAAGCTTTCTTT
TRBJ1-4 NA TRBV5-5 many CASSLPGEKLFF TGTGCCAGCAGCTTGCCGGGGGAAAAACTGTTTTTT
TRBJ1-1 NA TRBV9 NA CASSVYREDTEAFF TGTGCCAGCAGCGTCTACAGGGAGGACACTGAAGCTTTCTTT
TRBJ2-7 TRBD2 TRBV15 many CATSRGLAGGYEQYF TGTGCCACCAGCAGAGGACTAGCGGGGGGGTACGAGCAGTACTTC
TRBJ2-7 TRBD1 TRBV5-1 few CASSQTTGTVPYEQYF TGCGCCAGCAGCCAAACGACCGGGACAGTCCCCTACGAGCAGTACTTC
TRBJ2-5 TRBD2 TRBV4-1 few CASSHLSGGEETQYF TGCGCCAGCAGCCACCTTAGCGGGGGGGAAGAGACCCAGTACTTC
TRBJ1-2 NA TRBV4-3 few CASSQDFSNLPNYGYTF TGCGCCAGCAGCCAAGATTTTTCCAACCTTCCTAACTATGGCTACACCTTC
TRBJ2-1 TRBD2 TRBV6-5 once CASRRLAGTNEQFF TGTGCCAGCAGAAGACTAGCGGGGACCAATGAGCAGTTCTTC
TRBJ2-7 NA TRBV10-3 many CATWTASSYEQYF TGTGCCACTTGGACCGCCAGCTCCTACGAGCAGTACTTC
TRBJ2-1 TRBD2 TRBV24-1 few CAISFSGGVNEQFF TGTGCCATTTCCTTTAGCGGGGGGGTGAATGAGCAGTTCTTC
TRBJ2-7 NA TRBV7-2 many CASSFGQGGGEQYF TGTGCCAGCAGCTTTGGACAGGGAGGGGGCGAGCAGTACTTC
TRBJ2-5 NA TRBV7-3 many CASSLTGQGETQYF TGTGCCAGCAGCTTAACCGGGCAGGGGGAGACCCAGTACTTC
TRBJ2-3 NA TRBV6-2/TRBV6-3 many CASSYSPPDTQYF TGTGCCAGCAGTTACTCTCCCCCAGATACGCAGTATTTT
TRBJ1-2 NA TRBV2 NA CASNEGREDGYTF TGTGCCAGCAACGAGGGGAGGGAAGATGGCTACACCTTC
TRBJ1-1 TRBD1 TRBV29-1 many CSASRYMDREKNTEAFF TGCAGCGCTTCTCGGTACATGGACAGGGAGAAGAACACTGAAGCTTTCTTT
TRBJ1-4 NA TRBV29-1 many CSARSLHEKLFF TGCAGCGCCCGATCCCTTCATGAAAAACTGTTTTTT
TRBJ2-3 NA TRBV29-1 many CSGGQPDTQYF TGCAGCGGCGGACAGCCAGATACGCAGTATTTT
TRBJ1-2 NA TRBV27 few CASSYTSTYGYTF TGTGCCAGCAGTTATACCTCCACCTATGGCTACACCTTC
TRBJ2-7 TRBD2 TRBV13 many CASSFGLAGGGEQYF TGTGCCAGCAGCTTCGGGCTAGCGGGAGGGGGCGAGCAGTACTTC
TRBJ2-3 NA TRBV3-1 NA CASSPERVYTDTQYF TGTGCCAGCAGCCCGGAGCGGGTCTACACAGATACGCAGTATTTT
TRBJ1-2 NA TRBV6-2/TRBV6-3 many CASSYAGNGYTF TGTGCCAGCAGTTACGCCGGGAATGGCTACACCTTC
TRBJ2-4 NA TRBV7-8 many CASSPGAKNIQYF TGTGCCAGCAGCCCCGGAGCCAAAAACATTCAGTACTTC
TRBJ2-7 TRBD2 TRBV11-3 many CASSLDPSGRFGEQYF TGTGCCAGCAGCTTAGATCCTAGCGGGAGGTTCGGCGAGCAGTACTTC
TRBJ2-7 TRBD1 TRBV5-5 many CASSSGTVGGEQYF TGTGCCAGCAGCTCAGGGACAGTTGGAGGAGAGCAGTACTTC
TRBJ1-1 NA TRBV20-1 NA CSASQGGAGTEAFF TGCAGTGCTTCCCAAGGGGGGGCGGGCACTGAAGCTTTCTTT
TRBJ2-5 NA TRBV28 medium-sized CASSLWTGGVGQETQYF TGTGCCAGCAGTTTATGGACAGGCGGGGTGGGGCAAGAGACCCAGTACTTC
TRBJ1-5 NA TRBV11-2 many CASSSGRGGPQHF TGTGCCAGCAGCTCCGGGAGGGGAGGGCCCCAGCATTTT
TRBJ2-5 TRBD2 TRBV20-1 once CSAQTSGGGTQYF TGCAGTGCCCAGACTAGCGGGGGGGGCACCCAGTACTTC
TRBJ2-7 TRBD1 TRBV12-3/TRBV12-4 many CASSRQGREQYF TGTGCCAGCAGCCGACAGGGCAGGGAGCAGTACTTC